These 15 T cell receptor beta chains share one sample of origin, sequenced in a study of CXCR3-negative and CXCR3-positive naive CD8 T cells. Libraries were UMI-labeled 5' RACE TRB cDNA. TCRdb re-analyzed the 5' RACE reads; it lists each CDR3 protein once, without DNA. In all, the sample yields fewer than 55,000 distinct CDR3 sequences. Sample: naive CXCR3- CD8+ T cells from blood. Subset here: CD45RO-CCR7+CD27+CD95- naive CD8+ T cells lacking CXCR3 (TNR3-). The receptors stem from a human donor in good health. Some clones in this sample may be carry-over from other donors' samples.

The V gene is TRBV7-3, the J gene TRBJ2-1; TCRdb picks TRBD2, but there is no DNA to check that call. The CDR3 extends over 13 amino acids. Per the germline V gene, CDR1 is SGHTA and CDR2 is FQGTGA. CDR3 sequence: CASSDTSGNEQFF.

The chain is built from TRBV11-2 and TRBJ2-7; the TCRdb call, TRBD2, lacks DNA for checking. The CDR3 totals 16 residues. Germline V gene sequence: CDR1 SGHAT, CDR2 FQNNGV. CDR3 protein: CASSLGLAGVTYEQYF.

V is TRBV27 and J is TRBJ1-1; TCRdb returns TRBD1, unconfirmable since there is no DNA. CDR1 is MNHEY, CDR2 SMNVEV, per germline (reference sequence). This CDR3 is 13 amino acids long. The CDR3: CASTGQLNTEAFF.

This chain connects TRBV7-9 to TRBJ1-2; TCRdb indicates TRBD1, and absent DNA this call remains unverified. Germline V gives CDR1 SEHNR, CDR2 FQNEAQ (reference sequence). This CDR3 has 16 residues. The CDR3 reads CASSVSGTEMNYGYTF.

This rearrangement joins TRBV21-1 to TRBJ2-7; the TCRdb D gene call, TRBD1, has no DNA to confirm it. TRBV21-1 is a recognized pseudogene. The CDR3 totals 17 residues. The CDR3 region is CASSVPRGLYRSYEQYF.

This chain connects TRBV28 to TRBJ2-7; TCRdb outputs TRBD1, but without DNA this stays unchecked. This CDR3 has 16 amino acids. Per germline, CDR1 MDHEN and CDR2 SYDVKM. CDR3: CASSWPRDGDSTEQYF.

The chain has TRBV28 and TRBJ2-5; TCRdb selects TRBD2, and the lack of DNA leaves this call unchecked. Germline CDR1 MDHEN, CDR2 SYDVKM. The CDR3 is made up of 15 amino acids. CDR3 region: CASRTSGRVEETQYF.

The V and J genes are TRBV19 and TRBJ2-2; no DNA is available, so the TRBD1 call from TCRdb remains unchecked. Germline-derived CDR1 and CDR2 are LNHDA and SQIVND (reference sequence). The length of the CDR3 is 16 residues. The CDR3 region is CASIPRGGLSTGELFF.

The chain uses TRBV29-1 and TRBJ2-7. Germline V gene sequence: CDR1 SQVTM, CDR2 ANQGSEA. CDR3 size: 14 residues. The CDR3 is CSVEDPGSSYEQYF.

This chain joins TRBV28 and TRBJ1-2; TCRdb's D gene call, TRBD1, goes unchecked for lack of DNA. Germline V gene data show CDR1 as MDHEN and CDR2 as SYDVKM. CDR3 length: 14 residues. The CDR3: CASRGNSPNYGYTF.

The CDR3 loop is CASSTGPKEYEQYF. The chain has TRBV21-1 and TRBJ2-7; TCRdb outputs TRBD2, but without DNA this stays unchecked. TRBV21-1 constitutes a pseudogene. The CDR3 loop spans 14 amino acids.

This chain links TRBV5-5 with TRBJ2-2; TCRdb designates TRBD1, a call that cannot be tested without DNA. CDR1 SGHKS and CDR2 YYEKEE come from the germline V gene (reference sequence). The CDR3 consists of 17 residues. This CDR3 reads CASSLGPLDSNTGELFF. Variable domain in full (rest from reference TRBV5-5 and TRBJ2-2): DAGVTQSPTHLIKTRGQQVTLRCSPISGHKSVSWYQQVLGQGPQFIFQYYEKEERGRGNFPDRFSARQFPNYSSELNVNALLLGDSALYLCASSLGPLDSNTGELFFGEGSRLTVL.

J is TRBJ1-2 and V is TRBV7-9; as DNA is missing, the TRBD1 call by TCRdb cannot be tested. The CDR3 length is 13 residues. Germline CDR1 SEHNR, CDR2 FQNEAQ (reference sequence). The CDR3 loop reads CASSFGRNYGYTF.

The V gene is TRBV28, the J gene TRBJ2-5; TCRdb's assignment of TRBD2 cannot be checked, as there is no DNA. The CDR3 spans 15 residues. Germline V lookup: CDR1 MDHEN, CDR2 SYDVKM. The CDR3 spells CASRKGLAVKETQYF.

This chain links TRBV7-8 with TRBJ2-5; TCRdb reports TRBD1, a call that lacks DNA to check it against. CDR1 is SGHVS and CDR2 is FQNEAQ in the germline V gene. The CDR3 is 17 amino acids. The CDR3 here is CASSQDRVSSETETQYF.